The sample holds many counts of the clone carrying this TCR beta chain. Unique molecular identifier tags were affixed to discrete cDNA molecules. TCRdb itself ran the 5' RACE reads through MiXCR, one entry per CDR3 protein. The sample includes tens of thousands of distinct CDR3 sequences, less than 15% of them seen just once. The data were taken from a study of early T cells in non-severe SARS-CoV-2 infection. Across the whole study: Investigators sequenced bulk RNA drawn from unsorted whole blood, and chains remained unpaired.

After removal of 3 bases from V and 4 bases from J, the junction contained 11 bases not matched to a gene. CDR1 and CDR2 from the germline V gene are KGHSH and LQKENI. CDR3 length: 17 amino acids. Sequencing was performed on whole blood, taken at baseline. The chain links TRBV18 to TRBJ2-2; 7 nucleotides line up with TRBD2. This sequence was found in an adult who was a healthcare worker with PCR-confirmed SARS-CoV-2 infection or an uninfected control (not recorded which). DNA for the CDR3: TGTGCCAGCTCACCCTCTACGGGGGGACTACGCACCGGGGAGCTGTTTTTT. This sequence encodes CASSPSTGGLRTGELFF.